This TCR beta chain is drawn from a study of OX40 agonist ivuxolimab in advanced cancers. Background on the whole study: Ivuxolimab, which targeted the costimulatory receptor OX40 (CD134), was an agonistic, fully human IgG2 monoclonal antibody. Intravenous ivuxolimab was administered to patients every 2 weeks at six dose levels: 0.01, 0.1, 0.3, 1.5, 3 and 10 mg/kg. Of the 50 to 55 patients in dose escalation, some 19 had hepatocellular carcinoma, roughly 15 had melanoma, 9 had renal cell carcinoma and 9 had head and neck cancer. In the dose-escalation cohort, about four fifths of patients were male, and the mean age was 60 years with a range of roughly 20 to 80. Prior anti-PD-1, anti-PD-L1 or anti-CTLA-4 therapy was permitted, and 30% to 45% of dose-escalation patients had received checkpoint inhibitors. Partial responses occurred in three dose-escalation patients, of whom one had hepatocellular carcinoma and two had cutaneous melanoma. The point of sequencing TCRbeta in the periphery was to test whether ivuxolimab changed TCR sequence diversity and drove clonal T-cell expansion. The paper reports the monotherapy dose-escalation portion (N = 52 patients) of the phase I ivuxolimab trial. The paper's findings and limits, for the study overall: Partial responders in the 0.1-3.0 mg/kg groups had among the lowest normalized peripheral clonal expansion, especially among CD8+ T cells. On average, CD8+ T cells showed more expanded clones than CD4+ T cells after ivuxolimab. Low levels of normalized T-cell clonal expansion were also seen in some nonresponding patients. Clonal expansion of both CD4+ and CD8+ blood T cells was observed from baseline to week 6 at doses 0.1 to 3.0 mg/kg. Which antigens the clonally expanded peripheral T cells were specific for was not determined.

Patients with autoimmune disease history or receiving systemic immunosuppression were excluded from the trial. Peripheral blood for TCR sequencing was collected from all dose cohorts at baseline, on cycle 4 day 1, and on cycle 7 day 1. The samples were drawn from a first-in-human, open-label, multicenter phase I dose-escalation trial of ivuxolimab. Adults with locally advanced or metastatic melanoma, renal cell carcinoma, hepatocellular carcinoma or head and neck squamous cell carcinoma were enrolled in the trial. Before TCR sequencing, CD4+ and CD8+ T cells were separately sorted from peripheral blood. This clone turned up a few times. What this receptor recognizes is not known. No much larger clone exists at a distance of one base, and base qualities are not known. For sequencing of the TCRbeta CDR3 region, genomic DNA was extracted from the sorted cells. The immunoSEQ Assay was used for sequencing of TCRbeta CDR3 regions. This immuneACCESS table, as held by TCRdb, lists in-frame sequences with V and J called but not all clones. Of the missing ones, under half trace to an unresolved V gene in checked studies; the others have no known cause. Present in this sample are about 47,000 clones, less than 90% of which were seen just once. Together, the top ten hold around 25% of the sample.

The CDR3 covers 16 residues, taking in both the cysteine and the phenylalanine. The only DNA kept is the CDR3, 48 bases in frame from the first base. The germline V gene supplies CDR1 LGHNA and CDR2 YSLEER. V trim: 6 bases; J trim: 2 bases; unmatched bases: 9. Material: CD4+ or CD8+ T cells sorted from blood, obtained in a trial of the OX40 agonist ivuxolimab. The TCR comes from an adult with an advanced solid tumor such as melanoma, head and neck, liver or kidney cancer. The chain links TRBV4-3 with TRBJ2-7, and TRBD2 matches 11 of the central bases. The DNA sequence is as follows: TGCGCCAGCAGACAACTAGCGGGGGATTTAACCTACGAGCAGTACTTC. The translation is CASRQLAGDLTYEQYF.